This T cell receptor (beta chain) was captured by sequencing in a study of CD8+CD57+ T cells in acquired aplastic anemia. Overall study results and limits: Patients and controls turned out to have 25 to 30 CD8+ CDR3 sequences in common.

The V end was cut by 4 bases, the J end by 5 bases, with 3 bases between. CDR3 length equals 12 residues. Germline lookup yields CDR1 MDHEN and CDR2 SYDVKM. The sample holds many counts of this clonotype. Its specificity is unknown. Genomic DNA provided the template from which TCR beta VDJ and CDR3 profiles were obtained. TCRdb analysed the reads with MiXCR anew, one entry per CDR3 protein. The sample consists of some 190,000 distinct CDR3 sequences, approximately 49% of them appearing once. The chain links TRBV28 to TRBJ1-6; D gene unclear. This receptor was taken from a human donor in good health, serving as a control. Sequencing was done on a sample of sorted CD4+, CD8+, or CD8+CD57+ T cells (not recorded which) from PBMCs. The DNA of the CDR3 is TGTGCCAGCAGTTCGAATAATTCACCCCTCCACTTT. This translates into CASSSNNSPLHF.